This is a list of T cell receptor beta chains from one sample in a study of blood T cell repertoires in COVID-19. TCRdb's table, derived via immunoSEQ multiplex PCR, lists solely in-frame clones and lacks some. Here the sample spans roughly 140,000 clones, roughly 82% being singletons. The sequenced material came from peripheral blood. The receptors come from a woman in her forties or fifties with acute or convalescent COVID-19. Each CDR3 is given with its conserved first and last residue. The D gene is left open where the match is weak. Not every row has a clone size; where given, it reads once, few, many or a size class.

TGTGCCAGTAGTATAATGGGACAGGGGGCGGATGGCTACACCTTC	CASSIMGQGADGYTF	TRBJ1-2	TRBD1	TRBV19	once	15
TGTGCCAGCAGCCACAGGGCTGACACCGGGGAGCTGTTTTTT	CASSHRADTGELFF	TRBJ2-2	NA	TRBV4-2	NA	14
TGTGCCAGCAGCGTAGCCGGCAGGGGTGGCGAGCAGTACTTC	CASSVAGRGGEQYF	TRBJ2-7	NA	TRBV9	few	14
TGTGCCAGCAGCTATTATGGTGAAGCTTTCTTT	CASSYYGEAFF	TRBJ1-1	NA	TRBV6-5	NA	11
TGTGCCAGCAGTTACTCCGGACACCGCATGAACACTGAAGCTTTCTTT	CASSYSGHRMNTEAFF	TRBJ1-1	NA	TRBV6-2/TRBV6-3	few	16
TGTGCCAGCAGCTTTCCAGCGGGGGGCTACGAGCAGTACTTC	CASSFPAGGYEQYF	TRBJ2-7	TRBD2	TRBV7-2	once	14
TGTGCCAGCAGCGTAGGGACTAGCGGTAACACCGGGGAGCTGTTTTTT	CASSVGTSGNTGELFF	TRBJ2-2	TRBD2	TRBV9	NA	16
TGTGCCAGCAGCTCGCCGGACAGATACAATGAGCAGTTCTTC	CASSSPDRYNEQFF	TRBJ2-1	NA	TRBV7-6	NA	14
TGTGCCAGTAGCGGCGGGGGTTTTCCTAGGGGTTCCGAGCAGTACTTC	CASSGGGFPRGSEQYF	TRBJ2-7	TRBD2	TRBV19	many	16
TGTGCCAGCAGCACCGGGACTAGCGGTTACAATGAGCAGTTCTTC	CASSTGTSGYNEQFF	TRBJ2-1	TRBD2	TRBV5-6	NA	15
TGTGCCAGCAGTTCCGGACTAGCGGAGTTCTCCACAGATACGCAGTATTTT	CASSSGLAEFSTDTQYF	TRBJ2-3	TRBD2	TRBV7-3	NA	17